This T cell receptor beta chain was sequenced during a study of T cell repertoires in cytomegalovirus infection. One entry per CDR3 protein, called by TCRdb with MiXCR from the reads. The table lists a few hundred thousand distinct CDR3 sequences, about 17% of them singletons. This receptor was taken from a human donor in good health (CMV status not recorded). Some clones in this sample may be carry-over from other donors' samples. Sequenced sample: CD8+ T cells from PBMCs.

CDR3 in amino acids: CASSPGMGSSEKLFF. DNA for the CDR3: TGTGCCAGCAGCCCTGGAATGGGCAGCAGTGAAAAACTGTTTTTT. The rearrangement links TRBV5-6 to TRBJ1-4; no clear D gene. The V end lost 4 bases, the J end lost 7 bases, and 17 bases lay between the germline ends. CDR3 length: 15 residues. Germline V lookup: CDR1 SGHDT, CDR2 YYEEEE.